A single sample is the source of the 14 T cell receptor beta chains below, sequenced in a study of cytomegalovirus exposure and HLA in healthy donors. The study ran its PCR with 60 Vbeta and 13 Jbeta primers. Repertoires were generated with immunoSEQ multiplex PCR, while TCRdb's copy carries only in-frame clones and drops some. This sample contains some 110,000 clones. Material: PBMCs. These receptors were collected from a man aged 40-55 years in good health and CMV-seronegative.

The V call is TRBV7-8, the J call TRBJ1-4; 8 positions agree with TRBD1. This CDR3 is built from 15 residues. Germline V gives CDR1 SGHVS, CDR2 FQNEAQ. V trimming: 5 bases; J trimming: 7 bases; junction bases outside the gene matches: 9. CDR3 in DNA: TGTGCCAGCAGCCAGGGACAGGCACGCGGTGAAAAACTGTTTTTT. Translation gives CASSQGQARGEKLFF.

The chain couples TRBV29-1 to TRBJ1-1, with no clear D. The CDR3 runs 12 residues. Germline V gene sequence: CDR1 SQVTM, CDR2 ANQGSEA. Trimming shortened V by 5 bases and J by 3 bases, and 10 bases separated the two germline ends. CDR3 residues: CSVKSADTEAFF. CDR3 sequence (DNA): TGCAGCGTTAAATCGGCGGACACTGAAGCTTTCTTT.

V gene TRBV10-1 combines with J gene TRBJ2-7, with D perhaps matching TRBD2 (6 bases). Germline values: CDR1 WNHNN, CDR2 SYGVQD (reference sequence). Trimming took off 1 base at V and 0 bases at J, with 16 bases between the two ends. This CDR3 is 17 amino acids long. In DNA, the CDR3 is TGCGCCAGCAGTGAGTGGAACACGGGACTCAACTCCTACGAGCAGTACTTC. This encodes CASSEWNTGLNSYEQYF.

The chain combines TRBV15 with TRBJ1-6, with D possibly being TRBD1 (6 bases). CDR1 LNHNV and CDR2 YYDKDF come from the germline V gene (reference sequence). The germline V and J ends were trimmed by 9 bases and 7 bases, with 16 bases remaining between them. The CDR3 is 14 residues long. CDR3 nucleotides: TGTGCCACGTGCTCGGGGGGGCGGAATTCACCCCTCCACTTT. Translating it yields CATCSGGRNSPLHF.

This rearrangement joins TRBV6-5 to TRBJ2-5, with 8 positions matching TRBD2. The length of the CDR3 is 16 residues. Per germline, CDR1 MNHEY and CDR2 SVGAGI. Unmatched junction bases numbered 5, after V lost 2 bases and J lost 0 bases. DNA for the CDR3: TGTGCCAGCAGTTACCGTGTGACTAGCGACCAAGAGACCCAGTACTTC. As protein: CASSYRVTSDQETQYF.

Note on this clone: Other DNA sequences within the sample encode an identical CDR3. This rearrangement joins TRBV2 to TRBJ2-2, with 13 bases matching TRBD2. J was trimmed by 1 base and V by 6 bases; bases with no gene match: 8. CDR3 size: 18 residues. CDR1 is SNHLY and CDR2 is FYNNEI in the germline V gene. CDR3 nucleotides: TGTGCCAGCAGCGGACTAGCGGGAGTCCAAGGGAACACCGGGGAGCTGTTTTTT. It is translated as CASSGLAGVQGNTGELFF.

This sequence joins TRBV27 and TRBJ2-2; D is perhaps TRBD1 (6 bases). The CDR3 sequence is 15 residues long. V shed 3 bases and J shed 6 bases, with 14 bases lying between them. Germline V CDR1 and CDR2: MNHEY, SMNVEV (reference sequence). In nucleotides, the CDR3 is TGTGCCAGCAGTTTCATCCGGGACAAACCCGGGGAGCTGTTTTTT. The encoded protein is CASSFIRDKPGELFF.

The chain recombines TRBV10-3 with TRBJ1-1, with a tentative D call TRBD1 (6 bases). There are 14 residues in the CDR3. Trimming left V 3 bases short and J 2 bases short, with 10 bases between. Germline V gene lookup returns CDR1 ENHRY and CDR2 SYGVKD. This chain's CDR3 is CAISERDTNTEAFF. The CDR3 nucleotides are TGTGCCATCAGTGAAAGGGACACAAACACTGAAGCTTTCTTT.

V and J are TRBV28 and TRBJ2-3; D unresolved. The CDR3 has 13 residues. The V gene lost 6 bases and the J gene lost 2 bases, with 9 bases spanning the gap. In germline, CDR1 is MDHEN, CDR2 SYDVKM. CDR3: CASRSTNTDTQYF. CDR3 in DNA: TGTGCCAGCAGATCTACTAACACAGATACGCAGTATTTT.

The chain recombines TRBV11-2 with TRBJ1-4; D uncertain. The CDR3 has 14 residues. Deletions cut 2 bases from V and 5 bases from J, with 9 bases between. Germline CDR1 reads SGHAT; CDR2 reads FQNNGV. The CDR3 DNA is TGTGCCAGCAGCTTAAGACTCAAAAATGAAAAACTGTTTTTT. The encoded protein is CASSLRLKNEKLFF.

J is TRBJ1-6 and V is TRBV5-1; 7 positions agree with TRBD1. Germline CDR1 reads SGHRS; CDR2 reads YFSETQ. The CDR3 has 15 amino acids. V shed 3 bases and J 7 bases; nucleotides not matched to a gene: 7. The CDR3 bases are TGCGCCAGCAGCTGGGGGACAGACGCGAATTCACCCCTCCACTTT. As protein: CASSWGTDANSPLHF.

This chain links TRBV6-5 with TRBJ1-2; tentative D call: TRBD1 (6 bases). The germline CDR1 and CDR2 sequences are MNHEY and SVGAGI. Trimming left V 6 bases short and J 2 bases short, with 10 bases between. The length of the CDR3 is 13 residues. Here the CDR3 DNA reads TGTGCCAGCAGGGCTGACAGGAACTATGGCTACACCTTC. Its protein product is CASRADRNYGYTF.

The rearrangement links TRBV6-5 to TRBJ1-5; no clear D. This CDR3 is 13 amino acids long. The germline V gene has CDR1 MNHEY and CDR2 SVGAGI. With 4 bases removed from V and 5 bases from J, the gap between germline ends came to 9 bases. CDR3 in amino acids: CASSFDTYQPQHF. The DNA of the CDR3 is TGTGCCAGCAGTTTTGACACATATCAGCCCCAGCATTTT.

For the CDR3, the DNA is TGTGCCAGCTCACTCTTGGGACTAGCGGGAGCGGTCGAGCAGTACTTC. Translating it yields CASSLLGLAGAVEQYF. This sequence joins TRBV18 and TRBJ2-7; 14 bases fit TRBD2. This CDR3 contains 16 residues. Trimming cost V 4 bases and J 6 bases; bases outside gene matches: 8. Germline V gene sequence: CDR1 KGHSH, CDR2 LQKENI.